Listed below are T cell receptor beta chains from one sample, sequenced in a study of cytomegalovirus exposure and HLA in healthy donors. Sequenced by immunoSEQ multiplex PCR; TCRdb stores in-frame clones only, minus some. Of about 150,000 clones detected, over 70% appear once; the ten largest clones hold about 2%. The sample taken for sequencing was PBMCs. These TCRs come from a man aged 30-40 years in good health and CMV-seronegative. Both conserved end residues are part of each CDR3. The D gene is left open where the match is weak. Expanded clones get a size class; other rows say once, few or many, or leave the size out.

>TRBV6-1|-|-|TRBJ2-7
TGTGCCAGCAAAATCCGACAGACATACGAGCAGTACTTC
CASKIRQTYEQYF
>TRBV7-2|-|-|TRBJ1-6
TGTGCCAGCAGTTCCGACAGGAATAATTCACCCCTCCACTTT
CASSSDRNNSPLHF
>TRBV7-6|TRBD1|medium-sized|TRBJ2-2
TGTGCCAGCAGGCCGGACAGGGGAGGGAACACCGGGGAGCTGTTTTTT
CASRPDRGGNTGELFF
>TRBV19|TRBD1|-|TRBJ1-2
TGTGCCAGTACCCAGGGACAGGGGGACTATGGCTACACCTTC
CASTQGQGDYGYTF
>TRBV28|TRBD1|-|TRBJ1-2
TGTGCCAGCAGTTCCCCCGACAGGGAGGATTTAGTCGGCTACACCTTC
CASSSPDREDLVGYTF
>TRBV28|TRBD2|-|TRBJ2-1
TGTGCCAGCAGAGCAATAGCGGGGTCCTACAATGAGCAGTTCTTC
CASRAIAGSYNEQFF
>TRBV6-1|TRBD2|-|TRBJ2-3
TGTGCCAGCAGTGTTTGGGGGCGGGGGGGATTAGATACGCAGTATTTT
CASSVWGRGGLDTQYF
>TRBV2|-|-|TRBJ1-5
TGTGCCAGCAGTGAGAATAGGGGAAATCAGCCCCAGCATTTT
CASSENRGNQPQHF
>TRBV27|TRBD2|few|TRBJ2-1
TGTGCCAGCAGTCCCGCGTTCGGCGGGGGGGCCGCTGAGCAGTTCTTC
CASSPAFGGGAAEQFF
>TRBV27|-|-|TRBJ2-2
TGTGCCAGCAGTTTAAAACCGGGCACCGGGGAGCTGTTTTTT
CASSLKPGTGELFF
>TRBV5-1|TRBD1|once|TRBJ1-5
TGCGCCAGCAGCCCACAGGGGCCCAATCAGCCCCAGCATTTT
CASSPQGPNQPQHF
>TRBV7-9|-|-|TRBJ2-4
TGTGCCAGCAGCCCCAGTGGTATAGCCAAAAACATTCAGTACTTC
CASSPSGIAKNIQYF
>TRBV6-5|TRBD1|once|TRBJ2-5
TGTGCCAGCAGTTACCGATATACAGGGGCCAAAGAGACCCAGTACTTC
CASSYRYTGAKETQYF
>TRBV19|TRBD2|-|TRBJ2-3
TGTGCCAGTAGTATAATAGCGGGGGGGCCTACCACAGATACGCAGTATTTT
CASSIIAGGPTTDTQYF
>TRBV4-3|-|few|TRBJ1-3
TGCGCCAGCAGCCAAGATAGGGGCGCGTCTAGTACCATATATTTT
CASSQDRGASSTIYF
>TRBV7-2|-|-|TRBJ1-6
TGTGCCAGCAGCTATCAGGGGCCGGGGTATAATTCACCCCTCCACTTT
CASSYQGPGYNSPLHF
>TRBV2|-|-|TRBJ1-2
TGTGCCAGCAGCAAGGTCTGGGGGGATTATACTAACTATGGCTACACCTTC
CASSKVWGDYTNYGYTF
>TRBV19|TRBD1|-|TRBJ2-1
TGTGCCAGTAGGGAGGGACAGGGCCTAGAAGAGCAGTTCTTC
CASREGQGLEEQFF
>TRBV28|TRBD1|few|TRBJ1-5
TGTGCCAGCAGACGCGGGACAGGAGATCAGCCCCAGCATTTT
CASRRGTGDQPQHF
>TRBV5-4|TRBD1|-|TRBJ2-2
TGTGCCAGCAGTCCGCGGACAGGGCCGGGCGGGGAGCTGTTTTTT
CASSPRTGPGGELFF
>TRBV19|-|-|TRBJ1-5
TGTGCCAGTAGTAGGGGGCCCAGCGACTTCGGGTGGATGCCCCAGCATTTT
CASSRGPSDFGWMPQHF
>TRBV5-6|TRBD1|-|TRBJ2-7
TGTGCCAGCAGCACGGACAGGGCCTATTTATCGATGGAGCAGTACTTC
CASSTDRAYLSMEQYF
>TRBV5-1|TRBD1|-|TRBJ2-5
TGCGCCAGCAGCTTGACAGGGGACCAGACCCAGTACTTC
CASSLTGDQTQYF
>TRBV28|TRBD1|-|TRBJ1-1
TGTGCCAGCAGTTTATCCCTCAGGACAGGGACGGGGACTGAAGCTTTCTTT
CASSLSLRTGTGTEAFF
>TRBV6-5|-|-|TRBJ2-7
TGTGCCAGCAGTAGTCCCTACTACGAGCAGTACTTC
CASSSPYYEQYF
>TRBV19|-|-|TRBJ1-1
TGTGCCAGTAGACAGGGCTGTGAAGCTTTCTTT
CASRQGCEAFF
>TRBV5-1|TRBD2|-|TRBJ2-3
TGCGCCAGCAGCTTGAGGCTAGCGGGGGGCACAGATACGCAGTATTTT
CASSLRLAGGTDTQYF
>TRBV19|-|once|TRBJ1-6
TGTGCCAGTAGTATTGGTTCTGGAGATTCACCCCTCCACTTT
CASSIGSGDSPLHF
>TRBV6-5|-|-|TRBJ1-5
TGTGCCAGCAGTAAACAAGGGAGGGGGAACCAGCCCCAGCATTTT
CASSKQGRGNQPQHF
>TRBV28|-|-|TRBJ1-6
TGTGCCAGCAGCTCGAAAAGGACAGTAAATTCACCCCTCCACTTT
CASSSKRTVNSPLHF
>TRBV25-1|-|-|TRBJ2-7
TGTGCCAGCAGTGAATTAAGGGGAAACTACGAGCAGTACTTC
CASSELRGNYEQYF
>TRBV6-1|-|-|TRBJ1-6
TGTGCCAGCAGTGGGAACGGGGGTGGCAATTCACCCCTCCACTTT
CASSGNGGGNSPLHF
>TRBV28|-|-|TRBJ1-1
TGTGCCAGCAGTCCGTGGGGAGCTACGAACACTGAAGCTTTCTTT
CASSPWGATNTEAFF
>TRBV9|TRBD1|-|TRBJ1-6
TGTGCCAGCAGCGTAGATGACAGGGGAACCTATAATTCACCCCTCCACTTT
CASSVDDRGTYNSPLHF
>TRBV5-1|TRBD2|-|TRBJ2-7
TGCGCCAGCAGCTCAGGACTAGCGGGGGCATACTACGAGCAGTACTTC
CASSSGLAGAYYEQYF
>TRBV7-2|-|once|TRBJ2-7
TGTGCCAGCAGCCGCGGGACAGTGTACGAGCAGTACTTC
CASSRGTVYEQYF
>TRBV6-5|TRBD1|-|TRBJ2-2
TGTGCCAGCAGAGATCCGGGACAGGGGATCGGGGAGCTGTTTTTT
CASRDPGQGIGELFF
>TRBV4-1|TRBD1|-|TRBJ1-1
TGCGCCAGCAGCCAAGGGACAGGGATGAACACTGAAGCTTTCTTT
CASSQGTGMNTEAFF
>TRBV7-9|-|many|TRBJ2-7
TGTGCCAGCAGCTTAGAACAGTACGAGCAGTACTTC
CASSLEQYEQYF
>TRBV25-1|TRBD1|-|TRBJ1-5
TGTGCCAGCAGTGGCGGACAGGGGACCGGGCCCCAGCATTTT
CASSGGQGTGPQHF
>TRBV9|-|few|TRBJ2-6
TGTGCCAGCAGCGCGGTAGGGGGTGGGGCCAACGTCCTGACTTTC
CASSAVGGGANVLTF
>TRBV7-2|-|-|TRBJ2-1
TGTGCCAGCAGCTTAGTCGCGCCGAACAATGAGCAGTTCTTC
CASSLVAPNNEQFF
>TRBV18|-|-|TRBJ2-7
TGTGCCAGCTCACCGACTCAAAGCGCCCTCGAGCAGTACTTC
CASSPTQSALEQYF
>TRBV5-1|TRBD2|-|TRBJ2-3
TGCGCCAGCACCAAGGGACTAGCGGGGGGCACAGATACGCAGTATTTT
CASTKGLAGGTDTQYF
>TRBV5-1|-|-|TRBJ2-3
TGCGCCAGCAGCTTGGGGGGAGCAGATACGCAGTATTTT
CASSLGGADTQYF
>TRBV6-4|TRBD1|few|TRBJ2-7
TGTGCCAGCAGTCCCGACCCGGGGACAGGGGCCTCTGACGAGCAGTACTTC
CASSPDPGTGASDEQYF